This T cell receptor (beta chain) was identified in a study of T cell repertoires in cytomegalovirus infection. Worth noting for this clonotype: Antigen unknown.

TCRdb called the reads again in MiXCR, with one record for every CDR3 protein. The data show about 700,000 distinct CDR3 sequences, roughly 33% seen once. This CDR3 has 13 amino acids. Germline V gene lookup returns CDR1 SQVTM and CDR2 ANQGSEA. Trimming removed 4 bases from V and 1 base from J; junction bases left unmatched: 1. The specimen comprised cultured PBMCs, sampled from culture after CMV antigen stimulation. The rearrangement joins TRBV29-1 to TRBJ2-3, with 8 bases identical to TRBD2. The TCR sequence derives from a human donor in good health (CMV status not recorded). Some clones in this sample may be carry-over from other donors' samples. The CDR3 loop is CSVVTSGTDTQYF. CDR3 sequence (DNA): TGCAGCGTTGTGACTAGCGGCACAGATACGCAGTATTTT.